These T cell receptor beta chains were read from a single sample in a study of cytomegalovirus exposure and HLA in healthy donors. Libraries were prepared by immunoSEQ multiplex PCR; TCRdb keeps only in-frame clonotypes and omits some of them. This repertoire shows around 88,000 clones, under 80% found once; its top ten account for approximately 7.4%. Sequences were obtained from PBMCs. These receptors were taken from a man aged 50 or older in good health and CMV-seropositive. Both conserved end residues are part of each CDR3. A D gene is named only where the DNA matches it firmly. The listing skips clone size in some rows; elsewhere it reads once, few, many or a size class.

D gene	V gene	clone size	J gene	CDR3 protein	CDR3 DNA
NA	TRBV30	NA	TRBJ2-7	CAWQEGTRIASYEQYF	TGTGCCTGGCAAGAGGGCACCCGAATAGCGTCCTACGAGCAGTACTTC
NA	TRBV6-6	NA	TRBJ2-3	CATRTERTDTQYF	TGTGCCACCCGGACAGAAAGGACAGATACGCAGTATTTT
TRBD1	TRBV5-1	NA	TRBJ1-4	CASSVQGWDEKLFF	TGCGCCAGCAGCGTACAGGGGTGGGATGAAAAACTGTTTTTT
NA	TRBV5-8	NA	TRBJ2-3	CASSLQRGGLTDTQYF	TGTGCCAGCAGCTTGCAAAGGGGGGGCCTCACAGATACGCAGTATTTT
TRBD1	TRBV30	NA	TRBJ1-1	CAWNLGQGTEAFF	TGTGCCTGGAATCTAGGACAGGGGACTGAAGCTTTCTTT
NA	TRBV9	NA	TRBJ1-1	CASGRDTEAFF	TGTGCCAGCGGGCGCGACACTGAAGCTTTCTTT
TRBD2	TRBV7-2	few	TRBJ2-3	CASSPEILAGGTDTQYF	TGTGCCAGCAGCCCGGAGATTCTAGCGGGAGGCACAGATACGCAGTATTTT
NA	TRBV2	NA	TRBJ2-2	CASGGGSNTGELFF	TGTGCCAGCGGTGGGGGCTCGAACACCGGGGAGCTGTTTTTT
TRBD1	TRBV9	NA	TRBJ2-5	CASSVGDRAYVQYF	TGTGCCAGCAGCGTAGGGGACAGGGCTTATGTCCAGTACTTC
NA	TRBV4-3	NA	TRBJ2-7	CASSQDLPREQSF	TGCGCCAGCAGCCAAGATCTCCCTAGGGAGCAGTCCTTC
NA	TRBV4-2	NA	TRBJ1-3	CASSRDSSGGGVSGNTIYF	TGTGCCAGCAGCCGGGATAGTTCCGGGGGGGGAGTCTCTGGAAACACCATATATTTT
TRBD1	TRBV5-1	few	TRBJ1-2	CASRRKGDSGMDGYTF	TGCGCCAGCAGGAGAAAGGGGGACAGCGGAATGGATGGCTACACCTTC
TRBD2	TRBV2	NA	TRBJ2-2	CASSAGTTQVGELFF	TGTGCCAGCAGTGCGGGGACTACACAAGTCGGGGAGCTGTTTTTT
NA	TRBV5-5	NA	TRBJ1-6	CASSWGLSNSPLHF	TGTGCCAGCAGCTGGGGACTGAGTAATTCACCCCTCCACTTT
TRBD1	TRBV7-9	NA	TRBJ2-1	CASSSDRGQMYNEQFF	TGTGCCAGCAGCTCGGACAGGGGGCAGATGTACAATGAGCAGTTCTTC
TRBD2	TRBV18	NA	TRBJ2-5	CASSPGLAEPQETQYF	TGTGCCAGCTCGCCAGGACTAGCGGAACCCCAAGAGACCCAGTACTTC
NA	TRBV5-1	NA	TRBJ2-7	CASSWSGKLEQYF	TGCGCCAGCAGTTGGTCGGGGAAGTTGGAGCAGTACTTC
TRBD2	TRBV7-9	once	TRBJ2-1	CASRWGSGGSNEQFF	TGTGCCAGCAGGTGGGGTAGCGGGGGATCCAATGAGCAGTTCTTC
TRBD1	TRBV9	NA	TRBJ2-7	CASSAGDRVDEQYF	TGTGCCAGCAGCGCAGGAGACAGGGTCGACGAGCAGTACTTC
TRBD1	TRBV29-1	NA	TRBJ1-1	CSATSGTGEAFF	TGCAGCGCTACTTCCGGGACAGGGGAAGCTTTCTTT
TRBD1	TRBV5-1	NA	TRBJ2-5	CASSLTGQGFSETQYF	TGCGCCAGCAGCTTGACTGGACAGGGGTTTTCGGAGACCCAGTACTTC
NA	TRBV7-6	NA	TRBJ2-6	CASSLVAGGNGANVLTF	TGTGCCAGCAGCTTAGTGGCAGGGGGGAACGGGGCCAACGTCCTGACTTTC
NA	TRBV5-4	NA	TRBJ1-5	CASSSQGDQPQHF	TGTGCCAGCAGCTCCCAAGGAGATCAGCCCCAGCATTTT
NA	TRBV10-1	NA	TRBJ1-5	CATTDGNQPQNF	TGCGCCACGACAGATGGCAATCAGCCCCAGAATTTT
TRBD1	TRBV25-1	NA	TRBJ1-3	CASSEFGTGIGNTIYF	TGTGCCAGCAGTGAATTCGGGACAGGGATTGGAAACACCATATATTTT
NA	TRBV4-2	NA	TRBJ2-1	CASSLAGGESYNEQFF	TGTGCCAGCAGCCTCGCCGGGGGTGAGTCCTACAATGAGCAGTTCTTC
TRBD1	TRBV5-1	NA	TRBJ1-4	CASSLTGAVNEKLFF	TGCGCCAGCAGCTTAACAGGGGCCGTTAATGAAAAACTGTTTTTT